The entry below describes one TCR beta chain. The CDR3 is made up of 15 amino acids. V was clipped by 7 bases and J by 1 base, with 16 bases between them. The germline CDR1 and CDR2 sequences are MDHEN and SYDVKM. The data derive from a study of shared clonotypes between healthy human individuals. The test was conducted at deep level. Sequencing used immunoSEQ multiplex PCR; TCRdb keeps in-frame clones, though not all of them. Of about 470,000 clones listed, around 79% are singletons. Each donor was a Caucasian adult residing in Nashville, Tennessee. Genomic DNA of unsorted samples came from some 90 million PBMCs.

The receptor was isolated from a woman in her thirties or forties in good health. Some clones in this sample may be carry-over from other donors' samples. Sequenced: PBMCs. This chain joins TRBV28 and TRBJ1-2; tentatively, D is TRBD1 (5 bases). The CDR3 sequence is CASTSGGEDNYGYTF. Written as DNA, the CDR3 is TGTGCCAGCACCTCGGGAGGGGAGGATAACTATGGCTACACCTTC.